This TCR beta chain emerged from a study of shared clonotypes between healthy human individuals. Study results and limitations: Naive subsets tended to show greater estimated richness than memory subsets.

To note about this clone: What it binds is not known.

The CDR3 is 15 residues long. V was trimmed by 8 bases and J by 0 bases, leaving 14 bases between them. Germline V gene data show CDR1 as MDHEN and CDR2 as SYDVKM. Sequencing used immunoSEQ multiplex PCR; TCRdb keeps in-frame clones, though not all of them. Altogether some 2.4 million clones are present, approximately 94% being singletons, with the ten largest covering 0.36%. This sequence joins TRBV28 and TRBJ1-5; D possibly corresponds to TRBD1 (6 bases). This TCR was sampled from a man aged 18 to 29 in good health. Some clones in this sample may be carry-over from other donors' samples. What was sequenced was naive CD4+ T cells from PBMCs. The subset: CD45RA+ positively selected. The CDR3 loop is CASGLPGHSNQPQHF. The CDR3 nucleotides are TGTGCCAGCGGCCTACCGGGACATAGCAATCAGCCCCAGCATTTT.